These 17 T cell receptor beta chains share one sample of origin, sequenced in a study of blood T cell repertoires in COVID-19. Method: immunoSEQ multiplex PCR; TCRdb's copy keeps in-frame clones and lacks some. The table shows more than 200,000 clones, with about nine tenths occurring only once. What was sequenced was peripheral blood. These receptors originate from a man between 45 and 60 years old with acute or convalescent COVID-19.

This chain connects TRBV11-2 to TRBJ1-1; unclear D gene. The CDR3 loop spans 11 amino acids. CDR1 is SGHAT and CDR2 is FQNNGV in the germline V gene. V was clipped by 5 bases and J by 10 bases, with 11 bases between them. CDR3 nucleotide sequence: TGTGCCAGCAGCCAAAAACCGGGAGCTTTCTTT. Translation: CASSQKPGAFF.

The J gene is TRBJ1-6, the V gene TRBV5-6; 12 bases are a match to TRBD1. CDR3 length equals 18 residues. Germline assignment: CDR1 SGHDT and CDR2 YYEEEE. The J segment lost 3 bases and the V segment lost 4 bases, leaving 8 bases of the junction unmatched. CDR3 residues: CASSPRGTGGFYNSPLHF. The DNA for the CDR3 is TGTGCCAGCAGCCCTCGAGGGACAGGGGGCTTCTATAATTCACCCCTCCACTTT.

The chain recombines TRBV19 with TRBJ1-5; the match to TRBD1 covers 9 bases. CDR1 LNHDA and CDR2 SQIVND come from the germline V gene (reference sequence). Losses at the gene ends were 5 bases for V and 3 bases for J; bases not matched to a gene: 8. The CDR3 totals 16 residues. The DNA of the CDR3 is TGTGCCAGTAGTCTGAGACGGGACAGGGACAATCAGCCCCAGCATTTT. As protein: CASSLRRDRDNQPQHF.

The CDR3 region is CASSGSSGASSYNEQFF. DNA for the CDR3: TGTGCCAGCAGCGGTTCTAGCGGTGCGAGCTCCTACAATGAGCAGTTCTTC. V is TRBV9 and J is TRBJ2-1; 7 bases are a match to TRBD2. The V and J ends lost 3 bases and 0 bases, in that order; junction bases with no gene match: 9. This CDR3 is built from 17 residues. In germline, CDR1 is SGDLS, CDR2 YYNGEE.

The genes are TRBV6-6 and TRBJ1-6; D uncertain. The CDR3 extends over 12 amino acids. V dropped 6 bases and J dropped 8 bases, with 8 bases sitting between them. Looked up from germline, CDR1 is MNHNY and CDR2 is SVGAGI (reference sequence). Written as DNA, the CDR3 is TGTGCCAGCAGCCTGTTAGATTCACCCCTCCACTTT. Protein: CASSLLDSPLHF.

The rearrangement uses TRBV6-5 and TRBJ1-4, with D possibly TRBD1 on 6 matching bases. Germline V CDR1 and CDR2: MNHEY, SVGAGI. The CDR3 length is 15 residues. V lost 6 bases and J lost 0, with 11 bases in between. The CDR3 spells CASSPGQTTNEKLFF. The CDR3 DNA follows: TGTGCCAGCAGCCCCGGACAGACAACTAATGAAAAACTGTTTTTT.

The V and J genes are TRBV6-1 and TRBJ2-3; possibly TRBD2 for D (6 bases). The CDR3 is made up of 14 amino acids. Between the trimmed V and J ends, which lost 3 bases and 4 bases, there was a span of 11 bases. Germline lookup yields CDR1 MNHNS and CDR2 SASEGT. Here the CDR3 DNA reads TGTGCCAGCAGTGAGACGGCTAGCGCAGATACGCAGTATTTT. This codes for CASSETASADTQYF.

The chain carries TRBV30 and TRBJ1-6, with D possibly being TRBD1 (6 bases). Germline CDR1 and CDR2: GTSNPN and SVGIG (reference sequence). Trimming cost V 5 bases and J 7 bases, with 12 bases left between them. This CDR3 contains 13 residues. CDR3: CAWGGRGNSPLHF. The CDR3 nucleotides are TGTGCCTGGGGGGGCCGGGGAAATTCACCCCTCCACTTT. Drawing the rest from reference TRBV30 and TRBJ1-6, the complete variable domain is SQTIHQWPATLVQPVGSPLSLECTVEGTSNPNLYWYRQAAGRGLQLLFYSVGIGQISSEVPQNLSASRPQDRQFILSSKKLLLSDSGFYLCAWGGRGNSPLHFGNGTRLTVT.

The V and J genes are TRBV4-1 and TRBJ1-2; maybe TRBD1 (5 bases). The CDR3 contains 17 residues. Trimming removed 0 bases from V and 5 bases from J, with 19 bases in between. The V gene's germline CDR1 is MGHRA and CDR2 YSYEKL. CDR3 bases: TGCGCCAGCAGCCAAGAGGGTACGGGGGTTTCATGGTATGGCTACACCTTC. This codes for CASSQEGTGVSWYGYTF.

This chain links TRBV6-5 with TRBJ2-1; D gene ambiguous. CDR3 length: 16 residues. The V and J ends lost 4 bases and 0 bases respectively, with 13 bases between them. Germline assignment: CDR1 MNHEY and CDR2 SVGAGI. The DNA for the CDR3 is TGTGCCAGCAGTTCCCGAAGTCCGAGCTCCTACAATGAGCAGTTCTTC. It codes for CASSSRSPSSYNEQFF.

The CDR3 region has the DNA TGTGCCAGCAGCGTAAGACAGGGCGGAGAGACCCAGTACTTC. Translated, it gives CASSVRQGGETQYF. V and J are TRBV7-2 and TRBJ2-5, with 7 bases that match TRBD1. Germline lookup yields CDR1 SGHTA and CDR2 FQGNSA. Unmatched junction bases numbered 7, after V lost 5 bases and J lost 4 bases. The CDR3 contains 14 residues.

The J gene is TRBJ1-4, the V gene TRBV6-2 or TRBV6-3, with D unclear. Germline assignment: CDR1 MNHEY and CDR2 SVGEGT. The CDR3 is 15 residues long. V was shortened by 2 bases and J by 4 bases, with 11 bases between the two germline ends. CDR3 coding DNA: TGTGCCAGCAGTTACGCACTAGCCCATAATGAAAAACTGTTTTTT. Translated, it gives CASSYALAHNEKLFF.

This chain uses TRBV9 with TRBJ2-7, with D maybe TRBD2 (6 bases). Trimming took 0 bases from V and 0 from J, leaving 10 bases between them. The CDR3 is 15 residues long. The germline CDR1 and CDR2 sequences are SGDLS and YYNGEE. The CDR3 DNA reads as TGTGCCAGCAGCGTAGGGCCGGGGGTCTCCTACGAGCAGTACTTC. Residues: CASSVGPGVSYEQYF.

This sequence joins TRBV18 and TRBJ1-5; D is unclear. This CDR3 region has 13 residues. V was trimmed by 6 bases and J by 4 bases, leaving 10 bases between them. The germline V gene has CDR1 KGHSH and CDR2 LQKENI. The DNA for the CDR3 is TGTGCCAGCTCCCCGGTATGGAATCAGCCCCAGCATTTT. Its translation: CASSPVWNQPQHF.

The chain uses TRBV5-8 and TRBJ2-3; no definite D call. The CDR3 is 17 residues long. V was cut by 0 bases and J by 0 bases, with 14 bases left in between. The V gene's germline CDR1 is SGHTS and CDR2 YDEGEE. CDR3 sequence: CASSLGTAQASTDTQYF. The CDR3 nucleotides read TGTGCCAGCAGCTTGGGTACAGCCCAAGCTAGCACAGATACGCAGTATTTT.

The rearrangement joins TRBV18 to TRBJ2-5; D unclear. Germline loops: CDR1 KGHSH, CDR2 LQKENI. This CDR3 is built from 13 residues. Trimming stripped 4 bases from V and 1 base from J, with 7 bases between. The CDR3 DNA sequence: TGTGCCAGCTCACGAGACTCCCAAGAGACCCAGTACTTC. It specifies CASSRDSQETQYF.

The chain carries TRBV13 and TRBJ2-3, with a tentative D call TRBD1 (6 bases). The germline CDR1 and CDR2 sequences are PRHDT and FYEKMQ (reference sequence). The CDR3 has 15 residues. V was pared by 5 bases and J by 3 bases, with 15 bases between. The CDR3 protein is CASSLGAMFTDTQYF. In DNA, the CDR3 is TGTGCCAGCAGCCTGGGGGCGATGTTTACAGATACGCAGTATTTT.